The T cell receptor beta chain described here comes from a study of T-cell memory formation after mild COVID-19. CDR3 length: 15 residues. Trimming took 10 bases from V and 7 from J; bases not matched to a gene: 12. TCR alpha and TCR beta cDNA libraries carrying sample barcodes and UMIs came from 5'RACE with constant-segment primers. TCRdb re-analysed the 5' RACE reads in MiXCR, keeping a single row per CDR3 protein. The table records some 300,000 distinct CDR3 sequences, 20% to 25% of them present only once. The rearrangement uses TRBV12-3 or TRBV12-4 and TRBJ2-1; 11 nucleotides agree with TRBD1. Sequenced input: PBMCs or a T cell subset sorted from them (not recorded which). The source is a man younger than 35 who had mild COVID-19 (a few samples of this study predate the infection). Cell type and time point are not known. The CDR3 DNA sequence: TGTGCCATCCCCTCCCCGGACAGGGGGCTAAATGAGCAGTTCTTC. Its protein is CAIPSPDRGLNEQFF.